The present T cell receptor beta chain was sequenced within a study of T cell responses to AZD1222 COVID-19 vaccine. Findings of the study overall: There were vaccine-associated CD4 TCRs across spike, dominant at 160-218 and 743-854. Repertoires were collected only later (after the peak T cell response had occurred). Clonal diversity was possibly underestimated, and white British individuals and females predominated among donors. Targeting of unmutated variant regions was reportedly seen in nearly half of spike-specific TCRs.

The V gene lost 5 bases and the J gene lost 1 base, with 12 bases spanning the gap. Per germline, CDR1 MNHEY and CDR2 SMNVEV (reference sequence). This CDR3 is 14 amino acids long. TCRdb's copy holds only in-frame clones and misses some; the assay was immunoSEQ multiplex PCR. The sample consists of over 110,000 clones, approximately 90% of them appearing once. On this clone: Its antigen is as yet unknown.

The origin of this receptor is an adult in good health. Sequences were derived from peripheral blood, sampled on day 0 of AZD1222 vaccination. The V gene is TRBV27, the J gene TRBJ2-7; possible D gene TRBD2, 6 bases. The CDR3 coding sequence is TGTGCCAGCAGTCCCGGGACTGCTTCCTACGAGCAGTACTTC. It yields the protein CASSPGTASYEQYF.